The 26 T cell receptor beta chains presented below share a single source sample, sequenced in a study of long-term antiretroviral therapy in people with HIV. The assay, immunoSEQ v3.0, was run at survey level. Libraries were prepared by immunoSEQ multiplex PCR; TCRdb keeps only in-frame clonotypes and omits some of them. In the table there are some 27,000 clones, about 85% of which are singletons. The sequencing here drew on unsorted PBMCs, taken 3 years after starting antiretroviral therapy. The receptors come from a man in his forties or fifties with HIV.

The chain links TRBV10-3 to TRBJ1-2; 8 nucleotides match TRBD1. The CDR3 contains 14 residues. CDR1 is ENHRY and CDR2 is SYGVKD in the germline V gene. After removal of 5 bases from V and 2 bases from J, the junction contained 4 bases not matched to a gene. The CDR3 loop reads CAISTGGRNYGYTF. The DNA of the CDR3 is TGTGCCATCAGTACAGGGGGAAGAAACTATGGCTACACCTTC.

The CDR3 nucleotides are TGCGCCAGCGAAGGAGGGGGGGACTCCTACAATGAGCAGTTCTTC. It translates to CASEGGGDSYNEQFF. The chain links TRBV23-1 to TRBJ2-1, with D perhaps matching TRBD2 (7 bases). TRBV23-1 is an ORF, and what it does is uncertain. The V end was cut by 8 bases, the J end by 0 bases, with 14 bases between. CDR3 size: 15 residues.

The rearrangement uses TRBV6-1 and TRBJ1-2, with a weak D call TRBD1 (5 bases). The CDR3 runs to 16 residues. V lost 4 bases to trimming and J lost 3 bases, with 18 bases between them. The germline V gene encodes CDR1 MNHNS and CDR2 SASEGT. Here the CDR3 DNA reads TGTGCCAGCAGTGTCCGGGGGGGAGCTCGGGACTATGGCTACACCTTC. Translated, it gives CASSVRGGARDYGYTF.

As DNA, the CDR3 is TGCGCCAGCAGGGGAGGGACGAGGAATAATTCACCCCTCCACTTT. Its translation is CASRGGTRNNSPLHF. The rearrangement links TRBV10-2 to TRBJ1-6; D might be TRBD1 (5 bases). CDR1 WSHSY and CDR2 SAAADI come from the germline V gene. This CDR3 contains 15 residues. V lost 6 bases and J 5 bases, leaving 14 bases between the germline ends.

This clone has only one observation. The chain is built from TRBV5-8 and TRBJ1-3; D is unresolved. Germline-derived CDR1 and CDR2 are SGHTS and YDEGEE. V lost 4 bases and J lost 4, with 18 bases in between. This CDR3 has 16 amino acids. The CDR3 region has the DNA TGTGCCAGCAGCCCTATCCCGGGAACGACGGGAAACACCATATATTTT. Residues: CASSPIPGTTGNTIYF.

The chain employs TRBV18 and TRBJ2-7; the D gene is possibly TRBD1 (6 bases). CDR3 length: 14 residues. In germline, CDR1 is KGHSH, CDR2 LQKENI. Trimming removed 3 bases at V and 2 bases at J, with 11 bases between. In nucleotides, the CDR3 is TGTGCCAGCTCACCGGTGGGGGACACCTACGAGCAGTACTTC. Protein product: CASSPVGDTYEQYF.

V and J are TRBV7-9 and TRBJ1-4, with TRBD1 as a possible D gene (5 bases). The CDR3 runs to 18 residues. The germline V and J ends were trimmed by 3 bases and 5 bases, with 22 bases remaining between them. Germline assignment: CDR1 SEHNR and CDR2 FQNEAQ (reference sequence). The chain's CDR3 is CASSLSPYFEGLNEKLFF. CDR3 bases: TGTGCCAGCAGCTTGTCACCATACTTTGAGGGGTTAAATGAAAAACTGTTTTTT.

The CDR3 here is CASSHNTGGGNEKLFF. In DNA, the CDR3 is TGTGCCAGCAGCCATAATACAGGGGGCGGTAATGAAAAACTGTTTTTT. V usage is TRBV5-5 and J usage is TRBJ1-4, with 9 bases lining up with TRBD1. The CDR3 is made up of 16 amino acids. Germline V lookup: CDR1 SGHKS, CDR2 YYEKEE (reference sequence). Trimming took 4 bases from V and 4 from J; bases not matched to a gene: 8.

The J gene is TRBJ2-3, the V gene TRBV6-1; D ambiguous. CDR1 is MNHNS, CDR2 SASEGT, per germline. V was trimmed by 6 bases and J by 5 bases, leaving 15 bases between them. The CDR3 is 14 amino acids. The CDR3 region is CASSYGSGGDTQYF. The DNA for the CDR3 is TGTGCCAGCAGCTACGGCAGTGGTGGAGATACGCAGTATTTT.

As DNA, the CDR3 is TGTGCCAGCAGTTACTCGCGTAGCGAGCAGTACTTC. This translates into CASSYSRSEQYF. The chain carries TRBV6-6 and TRBJ2-7; D ambiguous. This CDR3 is 12 amino acids long. The V end was cut by 0 bases, the J end by 6 bases, with 6 bases between. Germline lookup yields CDR1 MNHNY and CDR2 SVGAGI (reference sequence).

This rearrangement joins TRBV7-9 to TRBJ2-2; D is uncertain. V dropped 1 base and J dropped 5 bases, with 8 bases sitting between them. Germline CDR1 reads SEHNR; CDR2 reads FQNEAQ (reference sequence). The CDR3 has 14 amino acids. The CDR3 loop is CASSLEHATGELFF. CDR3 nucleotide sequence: TGTGCCAGCAGCTTAGAACATGCTACCGGGGAGCTGTTTTTT.

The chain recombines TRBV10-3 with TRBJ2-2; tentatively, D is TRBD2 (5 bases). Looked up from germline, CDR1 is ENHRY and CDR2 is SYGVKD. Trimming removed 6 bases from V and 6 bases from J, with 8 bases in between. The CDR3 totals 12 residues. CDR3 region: CAISEGSGELFF. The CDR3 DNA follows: TGTGCCATCAGCGAGGGATCCGGGGAGCTGTTTTTT.

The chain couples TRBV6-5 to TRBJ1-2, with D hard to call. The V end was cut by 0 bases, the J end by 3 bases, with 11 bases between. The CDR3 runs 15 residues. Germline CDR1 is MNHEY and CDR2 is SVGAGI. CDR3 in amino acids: CASSYSGVGDYGYTF. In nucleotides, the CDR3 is TGTGCCAGCAGTTACTCGGGAGTAGGCGACTATGGCTACACCTTC.

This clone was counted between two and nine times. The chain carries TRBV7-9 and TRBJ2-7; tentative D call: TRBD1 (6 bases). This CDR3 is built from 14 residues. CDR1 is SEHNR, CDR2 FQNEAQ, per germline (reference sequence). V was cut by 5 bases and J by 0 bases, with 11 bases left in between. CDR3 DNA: TGTGCCAGCAGCCCCCAGGGGCCCTCCTACGAGCAGTACTTC. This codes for CASSPQGPSYEQYF.

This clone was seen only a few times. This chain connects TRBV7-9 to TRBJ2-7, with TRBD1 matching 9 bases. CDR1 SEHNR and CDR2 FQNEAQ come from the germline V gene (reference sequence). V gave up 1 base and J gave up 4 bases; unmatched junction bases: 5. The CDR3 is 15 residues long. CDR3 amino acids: CASSLGGTGSYEQYF. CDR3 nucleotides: TGTGCCAGCAGCTTAGGGGGGACAGGGAGTTACGAGCAGTACTTC.

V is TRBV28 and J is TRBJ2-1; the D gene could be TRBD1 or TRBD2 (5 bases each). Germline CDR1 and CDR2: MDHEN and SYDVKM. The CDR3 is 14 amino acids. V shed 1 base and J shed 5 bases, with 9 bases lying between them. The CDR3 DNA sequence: TGTGCCAGCAGTTTATCCAGGGACGACAATGAGCAGTTCTTC. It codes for CASSLSRDDNEQFF.

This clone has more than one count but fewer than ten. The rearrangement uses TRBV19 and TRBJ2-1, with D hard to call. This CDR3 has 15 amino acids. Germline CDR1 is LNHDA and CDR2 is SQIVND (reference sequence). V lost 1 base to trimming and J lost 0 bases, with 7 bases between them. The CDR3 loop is CASSIVRSSYNEQFF. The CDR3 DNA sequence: TGTGCCAGTAGTATAGTGCGCAGCTCCTACAATGAGCAGTTCTTC.

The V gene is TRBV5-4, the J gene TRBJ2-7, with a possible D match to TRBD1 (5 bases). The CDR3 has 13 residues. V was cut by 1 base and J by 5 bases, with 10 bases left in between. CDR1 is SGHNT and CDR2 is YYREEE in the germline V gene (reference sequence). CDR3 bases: TGTGCCAGCAGCTTGCAACAGGCAGACGAGCAGTACTTC. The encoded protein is CASSLQQADEQYF.

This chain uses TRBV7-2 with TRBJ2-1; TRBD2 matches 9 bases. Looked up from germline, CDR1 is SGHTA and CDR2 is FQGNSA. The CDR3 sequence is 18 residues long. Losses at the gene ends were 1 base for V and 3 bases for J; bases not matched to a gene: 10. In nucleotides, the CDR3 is TGTGCCAGCAGCTTAGAGGATAGCGGGGGCCTATACTACAATGAGCAGTTCTTC. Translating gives CASSLEDSGGLYYNEQFF.

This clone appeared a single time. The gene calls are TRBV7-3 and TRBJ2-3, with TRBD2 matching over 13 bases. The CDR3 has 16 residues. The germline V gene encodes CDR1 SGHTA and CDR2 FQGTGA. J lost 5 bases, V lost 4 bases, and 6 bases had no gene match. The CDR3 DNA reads TGTGCCAGCAGCTCTACTAGCGGGGGGGCTCGAGATACGCAGTATTTT. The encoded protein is CASSSTSGGARDTQYF. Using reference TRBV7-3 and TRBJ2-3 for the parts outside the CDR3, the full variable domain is GAGVSQTPSNKVTEKGKYVELRCDPISGHTALYWYRQSLGQGPEFLIYFQGTGAADDSGLPNDRFFAVRPEGSVSTLKIQRTERGDSAVYLCASSSTSGGARDTQYFGPGTRLTVL.

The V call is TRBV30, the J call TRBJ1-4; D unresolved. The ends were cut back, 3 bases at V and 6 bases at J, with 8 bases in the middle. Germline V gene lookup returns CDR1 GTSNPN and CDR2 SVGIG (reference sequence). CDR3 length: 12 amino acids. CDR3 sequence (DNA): TGTGCCTGGAGCGGGCACGATGAAAAACTGTTTTTT. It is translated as CAWSGHDEKLFF.

CDR3 protein: CSVGPSRDTTNYGYTF. In nucleotides, the CDR3 is TGCAGCGTTGGGCCCTCGCGGGACACAACTAACTATGGCTACACCTTC. The rearrangement links TRBV29-1 to TRBJ1-2; TRBD1 is a possible D gene (6 bases). Germline V gene data show CDR1 as SQVTM and CDR2 as ANQGSEA. The CDR3 runs to 16 residues. Trimming took off 4 bases at V and 0 bases at J, with 18 bases between the two ends.

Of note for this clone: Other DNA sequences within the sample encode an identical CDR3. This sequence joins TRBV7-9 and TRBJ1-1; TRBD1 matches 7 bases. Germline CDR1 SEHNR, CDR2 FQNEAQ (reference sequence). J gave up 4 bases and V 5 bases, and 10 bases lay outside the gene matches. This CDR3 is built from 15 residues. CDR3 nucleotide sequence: TGTGCCAGCAGCCTCCCCGGGACAGCGTTCACTGAAGCTTTCTTT. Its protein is CASSLPGTAFTEAFF.

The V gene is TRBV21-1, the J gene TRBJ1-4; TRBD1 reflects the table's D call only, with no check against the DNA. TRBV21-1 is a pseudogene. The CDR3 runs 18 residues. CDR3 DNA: TGTGCCAGCAGCAAACGGGGGGGGACAGGGGATGATGATGAAAAACTGTTTTTT. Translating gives CASSKRGGTGDDDEKLFF.

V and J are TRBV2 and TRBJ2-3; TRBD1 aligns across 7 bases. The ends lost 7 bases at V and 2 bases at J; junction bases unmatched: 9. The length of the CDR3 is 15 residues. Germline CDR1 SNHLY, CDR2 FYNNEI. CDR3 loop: CASTEGAALTDTQYF. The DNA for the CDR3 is TGTGCCAGCACTGAGGGGGCGGCTCTCACAGATACGCAGTATTTT.

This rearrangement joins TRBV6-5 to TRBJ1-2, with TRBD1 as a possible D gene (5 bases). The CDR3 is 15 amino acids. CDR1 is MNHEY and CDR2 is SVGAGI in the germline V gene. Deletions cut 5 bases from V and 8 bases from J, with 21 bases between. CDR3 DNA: TGTGCCAGCAGTAATCAAGTGGGGGGGAGAGGAGGCTACACCTTC. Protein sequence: CASSNQVGGRGGYTF.